This TCR beta chain was found in a study of identical twins. Study results and caveats: Fewer insertions marked abundant cord blood beta clonotypes; young adult naive trended weakly, memory not at all. Beta out-of-frame twin sharing showed a weaker excess.

This clonotype was counted many times. The antigen is not known. MiXCR, run by TCRdb on the 5' RACE reads, gives a single entry per CDR3 protein. Of approximately 140,000 distinct CDR3 sequences listed, approximately 3.5% were seen once; the top ten hold about 7.8%. The clonotype was recovered from a man aged 18 to 30 in good health. The sequenced sample consisted of memory T cells sorted from blood.

In DNA form, the CDR3 reads TGTGCCAGCAGCTTAGGTCCGGCCGCGGAGTATCAGCCCCAGCATTTT. Residues: CASSLGPAAEYQPQHF. The rearrangement joins TRBV7-2 to TRBJ1-5; D uncertain. Between the trimmed V and J ends, which lost 1 base and 5 bases, there was a span of 15 bases. Germline V CDR1 and CDR2: SGHTA, FQGNSA. CDR3 length equals 16 residues.